These 18 T cell receptor beta chains came from one sample sequenced in a study of cytomegalovirus exposure and HLA in healthy donors. Primers for the PCR totalled 60 Vbeta and 13 Jbeta. Clones were read by immunoSEQ multiplex PCR, and TCRdb kept only the in-frame ones, dropping some. The sample consists of about 150,000 clones, 70% to 80% of them appearing once. Material for sequencing was PBMCs. These receptors all come from a man aged 25-45 years in good health and CMV-seropositive.

This clone showed up just once. The chain combines TRBV11-3 with TRBJ2-5; 8 bases fit TRBD1. CDR1 is SGHNT, CDR2 YENEEA, per germline. There are 13 residues in the CDR3. V lost 5 bases to trimming and J lost 4 bases; unmatched junction nucleotides: 3. DNA of the CDR3: TGTGCCAGCAGCCCCGACAGGGGAGAGACCCAGTACTTC. Translating it yields CASSPDRGETQYF.

V gene TRBV15 combines with J gene TRBJ2-1; D perhaps matches TRBD2 (5 bases). CDR3 length: 14 residues. Germline CDR1 reads LNHNV; CDR2 reads YYDKDF (reference sequence). Trimming cost V 0 bases and J 8 bases, with 11 bases left between them. The CDR3 is CATSRELGIHEQFF. Written as DNA, the CDR3 is TGTGCCACCAGCAGAGAACTAGGGATCCATGAGCAGTTCTTC. Full variable domain (remainder filled in from reference TRBV15 and TRBJ2-1): DAMVIQNPRYQVTQFGKPVTLSCSQTLNHNVMYWYQQKSSQAPKLLFHYYDKDFNNEADTPDNFQSRRPNTSFCFLDIRSPGLGDTAMYLCATSRELGIHEQFFGPGTRLTVL.

The CDR3 here is CATRHRDRGTDTQYF. The CDR3 nucleotides are TGTGCCACCCGACACCGGGACAGGGGCACAGATACGCAGTATTTT. The chain links TRBV2 to TRBJ2-3, with TRBD1 matching 9 bases. V lost 10 bases, J lost 1 base, and 9 bases stayed unmatched. This CDR3 has 15 residues. Germline V CDR1 and CDR2: SNHLY, FYNNEI.

This clone was picked up one time. The V gene is TRBV2, the J gene TRBJ2-7, with 8 bases identical to TRBD1. This CDR3 contains 15 residues. Trimming took 6 bases from V and 2 from J; bases not matched to a gene: 9. CDR1 is SNHLY and CDR2 is FYNNEI in the germline V gene. The CDR3 DNA reads TGTGCCAGCAGGTCACAGGGGGTGGCGACCTACGAGCAGTACTTC. Its translation is CASRSQGVATYEQYF.

This clone was counted a few times. CDR3 nucleotide sequence: TGTGCCAGCAGCCTGACAGGGGCCTACGAGCAGTACTTC. It is translated as CASSLTGAYEQYF. This chain uses TRBV2 with TRBJ2-7, with 8 bases matching TRBD1. CDR1 is SNHLY, CDR2 FYNNEI, per germline. Trimming cost V 6 bases and J 2 bases; bases outside gene matches: 3. CDR3 length equals 13 residues.

This clone has more than one count but fewer than ten. In nucleotides, the CDR3 is TGTGCCAGCAGTGAACTAGCAGGCCGCACAGATACGCAGTATTTT. Amino acid sequence: CASSELAGRTDTQYF. V is TRBV6-1 and J is TRBJ2-3, with D perhaps TRBD2 (5 bases). Trimming stripped 2 bases from V and 1 base from J, with 10 bases between. The CDR3 runs to 15 residues. Germline V gene lookup returns CDR1 MNHNS and CDR2 SASEGT.

The CDR3, as DNA: TGTGCCAGCGGCGATGGGGTCGGGACAGGGGGCAAAGAGACCCAGTACTTC. Encoded protein: CASGDGVGTGGKETQYF. V and J are TRBV11-3 and TRBJ2-5; 12 bases are shared with TRBD1. This CDR3 spans 17 amino acids. Trimming cost V 8 bases and J 3 bases; bases outside gene matches: 13. Germline CDR1 is SGHNT and CDR2 is YENEEA.

This clone was observed a single time. The rearrangement links TRBV7-9 to TRBJ1-3, with D uncertain. The CDR3 has 14 residues. The germline V gene encodes CDR1 SEHNR and CDR2 FQNEAQ (reference sequence). Trimming pared 5 bases from V and 4 bases from J, leaving 12 bases between. In DNA, the CDR3 is TGTGCCAGCAGCCTTACCGAACTAGGAAACACCATATATTTT. Encoded protein: CASSLTELGNTIYF.

This clone has just a few counts. V usage is TRBV5-1 and J usage is TRBJ2-7, with D possibly matching TRBD2 (6 bases). Trimming shortened V by 5 bases and J by 7 bases, and 22 bases separated the two germline ends. Germline V gives CDR1 SGHRS, CDR2 YFSETQ. The CDR3 contains 15 residues. CDR3: CASRQEGTYFWEQYF. The CDR3 region has the DNA TGCGCCAGCAGGCAGGAAGGGACTTACTTTTGGGAGCAGTACTTC.

The gene calls are TRBV29-1 and TRBJ1-6; no clear D. There are 13 residues in the CDR3. Trimming removed 2 bases from V and 10 bases from J, with 12 bases in between. Germline CDR1 is SQVTM and CDR2 is ANQGSEA. The CDR3 DNA follows: TGCAGCGTTGAATCGGCCCCCGGGTCACCCCTCCACTTT. Translating it yields CSVESAPGSPLHF. The complete variable domain, with remaining parts taken from reference TRBV29-1 and TRBJ1-6, reads SAVISQKPSRDICQRGTSLTIQCQVDSQVTMMFWYRQQPGQSLTLIATANQGSEATYESGFVIDKFPISRPNLTFSTLTVSNMSPEDSSIYLCSVESAPGSPLHFGNGTRLTVT.

The rearrangement joins TRBV30 to TRBJ2-3, with D possibly TRBD1 on 5 matching bases. CDR1 is GTSNPN and CDR2 is SVGIG in the germline V gene (reference sequence). The CDR3 runs to 14 residues. V lost 0 bases and J 4 bases, leaving 11 bases between the germline ends. For the CDR3, the DNA is TGTGCCTGGAGTGTATGGTTCAGGGCAGATACGCAGTATTTT. As protein: CAWSVWFRADTQYF.

This clone appeared a few times. This chain links TRBV29-1 with TRBJ2-3, with D tentatively TRBD1 (6 bases). The germline CDR1 and CDR2 sequences are SQVTM and ANQGSEA. This CDR3 is built from 13 residues. Trimming took 4 bases from V and 4 from J, leaving 12 bases between them. In nucleotides, the CDR3 is TGCAGCGTTGCCCCCACAGGGTCAGATACGCAGTATTTT. Translated: CSVAPTGSDTQYF.

V is TRBV11-3 and J is TRBJ2-1; 7 bases are a match to TRBD2. With V trimmed by 1 base and J by 8 bases, 8 bases remained unmatched. The CDR3 spans 15 residues. Per germline, CDR1 SGHNT and CDR2 YENEEA. As DNA, the CDR3 is TGTGCCAGCAGCTTAGTTGGCGGGAGTGGGTATGAGCAGTTCTTC. Amino acid sequence: CASSLVGGSGYEQFF.

The genes are TRBV5-1 and TRBJ2-1, with D possibly being TRBD1 (5 bases). This CDR3 spans 16 amino acids. V lost 0 bases and J lost 4, with 14 bases in between. Germline loops: CDR1 SGHRS, CDR2 YFSETQ. The CDR3 loop is CASSLAVGRGYNEQFF. In DNA form, the CDR3 reads TGCGCCAGCAGCTTGGCCGTCGGAAGGGGTTACAATGAGCAGTTCTTC.

The chain uses TRBV4-1 and TRBJ1-2, with 8 nucleotides matching TRBD1. V gave up 0 bases and J gave up 8 bases; unmatched junction bases: 8. The CDR3 is 15 amino acids. The germline CDR1 and CDR2 sequences are MGHRA and YSYEKL. CDR3 amino acids: CASSQDHRGVVGYTF. In nucleotides, the CDR3 is TGCGCCAGCAGCCAAGACCACAGGGGGGTGGTAGGCTACACCTTC.

This clone has only one observation. This rearrangement joins TRBV28 to TRBJ2-1, with D maybe TRBD2 (5 bases). CDR1 and CDR2 from the germline V gene are MDHEN and SYDVKM. V was pared by 6 bases and J by 4 bases, with 19 bases between. The CDR3 is 16 residues long. The CDR3 DNA is TGTGCCAGCAGCACGGAGGCGGTGGGTTTATACAATGAGCAGTTCTTC. Protein sequence: CASSTEAVGLYNEQFF.

The V gene is TRBV27, the J gene TRBJ1-3; D might be TRBD1 (5 bases). Trimming shortened V by 6 bases and J by 4 bases, and 16 bases separated the two germline ends. Germline CDR1 and CDR2: MNHEY and SMNVEV (reference sequence). The CDR3 is 15 residues long. The CDR3 loop reads CASRPDGTAGNTIYF. The CDR3 DNA follows: TGTGCCAGCAGGCCTGACGGGACTGCCGGAAACACCATATATTTT.

The chain has TRBV7-2 and TRBJ1-2; TRBD1 matches 7 bases. Germline V lookup: CDR1 SGHTA, CDR2 FQGNSA. With 0 bases clipped from V and 4 bases from J, the junction kept 8 bases outside the gene matches. The CDR3 extends over 16 amino acids. This CDR3 is CASSLADRDVSYGYTF. CDR3 coding DNA: TGTGCCAGCAGCTTAGCTGACAGGGACGTCAGCTATGGCTACACCTTC.